Below, 10 T cell receptor beta chains from the same sample are listed, as sequenced in a study of blood T cells in healthy people across ages. It was with a sample-barcoded 5' primer and a J-beta primer mix that a second PCR of about 6 to 12 cycles was run. One entry per CDR3 protein, called by TCRdb with MiXCR from the 5' RACE reads. The data hold around 2 million distinct CDR3 sequences, with around 42% observed a single time. Sequenced sample: blood. All receptors come from a human donor in good health.

This sequence joins TRBV29-1 and TRBJ2-3, with TRBD2 identical over 7 bases. The CDR3 extends over 13 amino acids. The trim removed 7 bases at V and 3 bases at J, leaving 7 bases unmatched. The germline gives CDR1 SQVTM, CDR2 ANQGSEA. CDR3 sequence reads: CSGRLADTDTQYF. The CDR3 DNA reads as TGCAGCGGTAGGCTAGCGGATACAGATACGCAGTATTTT.

This clonotype was found a few times. The V call is TRBV29-1, the J call TRBJ1-2; TRBD1 agrees at 9 bases. This CDR3 spans 11 amino acids. J was trimmed by 6 bases and V by 7 bases; bases with no gene match: 3. CDR1 is SQVTM and CDR2 is ANQGSEA in the germline V gene. The CDR3 DNA reads TGCAGCGGGGGACAGGGAGATGGCTACACCTTC. Encoded protein: CSGGQGDGYTF.

The chain couples TRBV20-1 to TRBJ1-5, with TRBD1 matching 7 bases. Germline CDR1 is DFQATT and CDR2 is SNEGSKA (reference sequence). CDR3 length: 14 residues. V dropped 4 bases and J dropped 4; count of bases not matched to a gene: 7. The CDR3 loop reads CSAKDATGNQPQHF. The CDR3 nucleotides are TGCAGTGCTAAAGATGCGACAGGGAATCAGCCCCAGCATTTT.

In DNA, the CDR3 is TGTGCCAGCAGTTTATTCGGCAGTGAAGGCTACACCTTC. This gives the protein CASSLFGSEGYTF. The rearrangement links TRBV27 to TRBJ1-2, with D unclear. Trimming pared 1 base from V and 8 bases from J, leaving 11 bases between. The CDR3 is 13 residues long. Germline lookup yields CDR1 MNHEY and CDR2 SMNVEV (reference sequence).

In regard to this clonotype: The junction departs from the called germline gene at one end, perhaps through a read error. This chain uses TRBV10-3 with TRBJ2-1; unclear D gene. The CDR3 has 13 residues. Germline CDR1 reads ENHRY; CDR2 reads SYGVKD. CDR3 DNA: TGTACCATCAGTGGTGGGTCTCTTCTAGAGCAGTTCTTC. It encodes CTISGGSLLEQFF.

This clonotype appeared a few times. The chain couples TRBV9 to TRBJ2-1, with no clear D. Trimming took off 4 bases at V and 7 bases at J, with 12 bases between the two ends. CDR1 is SGDLS and CDR2 is YYNGEE in the germline V gene. The CDR3 totals 13 residues. CDR3 nucleotides: TGTGCCAGCAGCTTCGGATCAGCGAATGAGCAGTTCTTC. Encoded protein: CASSFGSANEQFF.

This chain connects TRBV5-1 to TRBJ1-1, with a possible D match to TRBD1 (5 bases). The CDR3 runs to 14 residues. Germline V lookup: CDR1 SGHRS, CDR2 YFSETQ. The V end was cut by 0 bases, the J end by 11 bases, with 17 bases between. The CDR3 is CASSLGMAGIDAFF. In nucleotides, the CDR3 is TGCGCCAGCAGCTTGGGGATGGCAGGGATAGACGCTTTCTTT.

The rearrangement joins TRBV5-1 to TRBJ2-2; D is unclear. The CDR3 has 15 residues. CDR1 SGHRS and CDR2 YFSETQ come from the germline V gene. V lost 1 base and J 2 bases, leaving 9 bases between the germline ends. This CDR3 reads CASSLIPRNTGELFF. The CDR3 nucleotides read TGCGCCAGCAGCTTGATCCCGCGAAACACCGGGGAGCTGTTTTTT.

This clonotype was recorded a few times. The J gene is TRBJ1-2, the V gene TRBV20-1, with D possibly being TRBD1 (5 bases). CDR1 and CDR2 (germline): DFQATT, SNEGSKA (reference sequence). The germline V and J ends were trimmed by 3 bases and 2 bases, with 13 bases remaining between them. CDR3 size: 14 residues. CDR3 region: CSASDKGRNYGYTF. Written as DNA, the CDR3 is TGCAGTGCTAGCGATAAGGGACGAAACTATGGCTACACCTTC.

The rearrangement joins TRBV6-2 or TRBV6-3 to TRBJ2-5, with D possibly matching TRBD1 (5 bases). The germline gives CDR1 MNHEY, CDR2 SVGEGT. The germline V and J ends were trimmed by 2 bases and 0 bases, with 7 bases remaining between them. CDR3 size: 14 residues. CDR3 protein: CASSYLTDQETQYF. The CDR3 coding sequence is TGTGCCAGCAGTTACCTGACAGACCAAGAGACCCAGTACTTC.